By share, the clone carrying this T cell receptor (beta chain) counts as medium-sized (0.01 to 0.1%). Its antigen is not known. Germline CDR1 is MDHEN and CDR2 is SYDVKM. After removal of 7 bases from V and 2 bases from J, the junction contained 6 bases not matched to a gene. There are 15 residues in the CDR3. Amplification of TCR beta CDR3 from genomic DNA used two-round multiplex PCR. The use of primers specific to each TRBV and TRBJ gene characterized first-round PCR. From the multiplex PCR reads, TCRdb called clonotypes with MiXCR, one entry per CDR3 protein. The sample carries about 15,000 distinct CDR3 sequences, 25% to 35% recorded once. The data stem from a study of prognosis after radiotherapy for stage I lung cancer. Overall study: Medical inoperability was the status assigned to all non-small cell lung cancer patients. Histologically, the tumors comprised squamous cell carcinoma in seven patients and adenocarcinoma in over ten.

Overall study results and limits: A difference in TRBV and TRBJ gene usage was reportedly seen between patients with and without metastases.

J is TRBJ1-5 and V is TRBV28; 9 positions agree with TRBD1. The sequencing here drew on PBMCs, taken before or after stereotactic body radiation therapy (not recorded which). The sequence was obtained from a donor over 45 with non-small cell lung cancer. The CDR3 nucleotides read TGTGCCAGCACTGGACAGGGGTGGCGCAATCAGCCCCAGCATTTT. This encodes CASTGQGWRNQPQHF. The whole variable domain, remainder taken from reference TRBV28 and TRBJ1-5, is DVKVTQSSRYLVKRTGEKVFLECVQDMDHENMFWYRQDPGLGLRLIYFSYDVKMKEKGDIPEGYSVSREKKERFSLILESASTNQTSMYLCASTGQGWRNQPQHFGDGTRLSIL.